This TCR beta chain is from a study of T cell responses to AZD1222 COVID-19 vaccine. The CDR3 spans 12 residues. Germline V gives CDR1 SGHTA, CDR2 FQGNSA. Trimming stripped 5 bases from V and 13 bases from J, with 12 bases between. Method: immunoSEQ multiplex PCR; TCRdb's copy keeps in-frame clones and lacks some. The sample holds roughly 120,000 clones, about nine tenths seen once. Study-wide points: Breadth and depth of Spike-specific TCRs rose after two AZD1222 doses. Donors in the cohort were predominantly white British and more often female, and clonal diversity was possibly underestimated.

In the case of this clone: The antigen is undetermined.

The chain combines TRBV7-2 with TRBJ1-6, with D possibly TRBD1 on 5 matching bases. The sample here was peripheral blood, taken 28 days after the second AZD1222 dose. This sequence was found in an adult who received the AZD1222 COVID-19 vaccine. CDR3 DNA sequence: TGTGCCAGCAGCCCGGACGGGGCGCCCCTCCACTTT. Protein sequence: CASSPDGAPLHF.